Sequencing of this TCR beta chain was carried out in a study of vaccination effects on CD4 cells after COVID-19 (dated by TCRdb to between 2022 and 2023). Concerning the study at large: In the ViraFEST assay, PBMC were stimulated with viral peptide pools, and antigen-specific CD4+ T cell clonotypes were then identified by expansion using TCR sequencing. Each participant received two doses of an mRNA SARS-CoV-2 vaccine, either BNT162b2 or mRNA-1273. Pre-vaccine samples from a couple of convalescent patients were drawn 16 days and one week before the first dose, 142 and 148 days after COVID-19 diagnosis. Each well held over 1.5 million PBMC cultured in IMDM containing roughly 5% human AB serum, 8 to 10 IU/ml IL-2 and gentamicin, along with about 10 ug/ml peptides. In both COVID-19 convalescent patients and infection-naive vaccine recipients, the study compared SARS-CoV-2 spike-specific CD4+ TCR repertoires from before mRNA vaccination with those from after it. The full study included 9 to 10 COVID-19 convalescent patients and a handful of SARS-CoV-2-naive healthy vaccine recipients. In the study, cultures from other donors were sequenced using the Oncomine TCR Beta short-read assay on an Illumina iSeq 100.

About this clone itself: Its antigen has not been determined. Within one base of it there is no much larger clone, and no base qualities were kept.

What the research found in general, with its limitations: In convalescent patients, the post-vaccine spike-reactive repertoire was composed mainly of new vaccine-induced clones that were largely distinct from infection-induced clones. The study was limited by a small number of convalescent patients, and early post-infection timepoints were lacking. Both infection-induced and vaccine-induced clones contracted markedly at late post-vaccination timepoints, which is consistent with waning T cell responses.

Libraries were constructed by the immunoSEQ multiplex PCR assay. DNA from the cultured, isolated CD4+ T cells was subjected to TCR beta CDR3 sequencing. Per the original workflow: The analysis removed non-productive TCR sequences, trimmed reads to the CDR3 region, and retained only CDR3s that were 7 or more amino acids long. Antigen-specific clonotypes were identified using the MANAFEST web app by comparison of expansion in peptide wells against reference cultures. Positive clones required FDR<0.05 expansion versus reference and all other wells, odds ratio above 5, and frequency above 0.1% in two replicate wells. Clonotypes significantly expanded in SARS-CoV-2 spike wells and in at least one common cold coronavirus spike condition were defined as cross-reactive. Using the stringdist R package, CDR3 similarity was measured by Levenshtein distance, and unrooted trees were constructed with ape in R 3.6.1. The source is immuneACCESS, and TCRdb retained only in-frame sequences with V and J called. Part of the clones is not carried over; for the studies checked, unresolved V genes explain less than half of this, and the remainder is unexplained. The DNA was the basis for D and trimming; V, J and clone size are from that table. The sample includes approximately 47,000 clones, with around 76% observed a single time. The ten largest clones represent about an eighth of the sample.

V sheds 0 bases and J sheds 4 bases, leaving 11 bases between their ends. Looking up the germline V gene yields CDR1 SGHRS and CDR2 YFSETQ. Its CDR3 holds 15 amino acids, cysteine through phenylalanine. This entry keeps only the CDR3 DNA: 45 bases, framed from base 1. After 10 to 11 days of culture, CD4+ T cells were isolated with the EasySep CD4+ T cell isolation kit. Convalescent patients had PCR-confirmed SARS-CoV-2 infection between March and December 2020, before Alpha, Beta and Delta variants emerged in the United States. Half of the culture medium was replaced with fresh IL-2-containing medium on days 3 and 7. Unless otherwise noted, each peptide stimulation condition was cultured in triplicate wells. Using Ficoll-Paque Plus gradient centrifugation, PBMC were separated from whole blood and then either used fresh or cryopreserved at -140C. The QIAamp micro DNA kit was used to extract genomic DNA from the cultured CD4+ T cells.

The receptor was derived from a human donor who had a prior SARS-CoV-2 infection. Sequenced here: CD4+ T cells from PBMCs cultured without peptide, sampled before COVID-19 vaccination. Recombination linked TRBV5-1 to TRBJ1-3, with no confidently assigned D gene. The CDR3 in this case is CASSLDAVSGNTIYF. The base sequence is TGCGCCAGCAGCTTGGATGCAGTATCCGGAAACACCATATATTTT.